This T cell receptor (beta chain) is drawn from a study of blood T cells in healthy people across ages. The study, taken as a whole, reports: In long-lived donors, naive CD4+ cell counts and diversity exceeded those of aged donors.

Primed by a sample-barcoded 5' primer and a J-beta primer mix, a second PCR proceeded for about 6 to 12 cycles. TCRdb re-derived calls from the 5' RACE reads in MiXCR, one entry per CDR3 protein. The table shows about 1.6 million distinct CDR3 sequences, with roughly a third occurring only once. Comment on this clonotype: The antigen remains unidentified. An end of the junction differs from the germline gene, which may be a read error.

Per germline, CDR1 SEHNR and CDR2 FQNEAQ (reference sequence). This CDR3 has 15 amino acids. The receptor was derived from a woman in her twenties or thirties in good health. The sample was blood. The rearrangement joins TRBV7-9 to TRBJ1-2; 9 positions match TRBD1. For the CDR3, the DNA is TGTACCAGCAGCTTGGGGGACAGGGACCCCACTGTCTACACCTTC. Encoded protein: CTSSLGDRDPTVYTF. Supplemented by reference TRBV7-9 and TRBJ1-2, the full variable domain reads DTGVSQNPRHKITKRGQNVTFRCDPISEHNRLYWYRQTLGQGPEFLTYFQNEAQLEKSRLLSDRFSAERPKGSFSTLEIQRTEQGDSAMYLCTSSLGDRDPTVYTFGSGTRLTVV.